One and the same sample provided the 9 T cell receptor beta chains below, sequenced in a study of Tregs in tolerant kidney transplant recipients. Recipients received nonmyeloablative bone marrow transplants from related graft donors, with transient mixed chimerism. The method was immunoSEQ multiplex PCR; TCRdb's version includes in-frame clones alone and lacks a portion of them. The repertoire shows around 32,000 clones; the top ten hold roughly 2%. Sequencing was performed on CD4+ T cells from blood (PBMCs), taken 24 months after the transplant. The receptors originated from a human patient who received a combined kidney and bone marrow transplant. The graft donor may be the source of some T cells.

On this clone: The CDR3 end lies 3 residues beyond the end of the read and is filled in from the germline J gene. The chain combines TRBV29-1 with TRBJ2-1; TRBD1 matches at 8 bases. CDR1 and CDR2 (germline): SQVTM, ANQGSEA. The ends lost 6 bases at V and 0 bases at J; junction bases unmatched: 4. The CDR3 extends over 14 amino acids. Here the CDR3 reads CSVRTGISYNEQFF. The sequenced CDR3 bases are TGCAGCGTCCGGACAGGGATCTCCTACAATGAG.

With regard to this clone: The read terminates 3 residues ahead of where the CDR3 ends, so the germline J gene completes it. The chain joins TRBV6-2 or TRBV6-3 to TRBJ1-5; TRBD1 agrees at 7 bases. The germline V gene has CDR1 MNHEY and CDR2 SVGEGT. The CDR3 covers 14 residues. V gave up 7 bases and J gave up 3 bases; unmatched junction bases: 6. The sequenced part of the CDR3 DNA is TGTGCCAGCACCTCAGGGGGAATCAATCAGCCC. Translated, it gives CASTSGGINQP. The full CDR3 reads CASTSGGINQPQHF.

To note about this clone: The read gets to within 3 residues of the CDR3 end, and the germline J gene fills in the rest. V is TRBV9 and J is TRBJ1-2; no reliable D call. CDR1 and CDR2 (germline): SGDLS, YYNGEE. This CDR3 contains 12 residues. V lost 7 bases, J lost 0 bases, and 7 bases lay in between. The sequenced CDR3 bases are TGTGCCAGCGCCAGAGCTAACTATGGC. This sequence encodes CASARANYG. The full CDR3 reads CASARANYGYTF.

The CDR3 region is CSARAVSSGNTIYF. CDR3 DNA, as far as it was read: TGCAGTGCTAGAGCAGTGAGCTCTGGAAACACC. The rearrangement uses TRBV20-1 and TRBJ1-3; D remains unclear. The CDR3 extends 3 residues past the end of the read, so its final part is completed from the germline J gene. V was cut by 1 base and J by 0 bases, with 7 bases left in between. The CDR3 extends over 14 amino acids. The germline V gene has CDR1 DFQATT and CDR2 SNEGSKA (reference sequence).

With respect to this clone: Sequencing ends 3 residues short of the CDR3 end; the germline J gene provides the rest. This sequence joins TRBV20-1 and TRBJ2-5; 9 bases line up with TRBD1. The CDR3 has 14 amino acids. Germline-derived CDR1 and CDR2 are DFQATT and SNEGSKA (reference sequence). The V segment lost 6 bases and the J segment 5 bases; nucleotides outside the gene matches: 10. The CDR3 bases that were read are TGCAGTGCAAAGCTGGACAGGGGTTATGAGACC. Translation: CSAKLDRGYET. The entire CDR3 protein reads CSAKLDRGYETQYF.

Turning to this clone: Read data end 3 residues before the CDR3 end; the end is taken from the germline J gene. The chain couples TRBV18 to TRBJ1-5; D may be TRBD1 (5 bases). The CDR3 is 14 residues long. The germline V gene encodes CDR1 KGHSH and CDR2 LQKENI. V dropped 3 bases and J dropped 7 bases, with 13 bases sitting between them. The CDR3 bases that were read are TGTGCCAGCTCACCGCGGCAGGAGGGGCAGCCC. It translates to CASSPRQEGQP. The CDR3 reads in full as CASSPRQEGQPQHF.

Of note for this clone: Read data end 3 residues before the CDR3 end; the end is taken from the germline J gene. This chain joins TRBV2 and TRBJ2-2, with D perhaps TRBD1 or TRBD2 (7 bases each). The CDR3 has 14 amino acids. Trimming took off 4 bases at V and 6 bases at J, with 12 bases between the two ends. Germline V gene data show CDR1 as SNHLY and CDR2 as FYNNEI. The DNA read from the CDR3 is TGTGCCAGCAGTGGAGGGAGGGGGCCCGGGGAG. This gives the protein CASSGGRGPGE. The whole CDR3 region reads CASSGGRGPGELFF.

A note on this clone: The read comes to an end 3 residues before the CDR3 does, leaving the germline J gene to fill in the end. The V and J genes are TRBV23-1 and TRBJ2-7; TRBD2 matches at 10 bases. TRBV23-1 is an ORF, and what it does is uncertain. With 9 bases clipped from V and 6 bases from J, the junction kept 5 bases outside the gene matches. This CDR3 spans 12 amino acids. This CDR3 is CARAGGRFEQYF. The CDR3 bases that were read are TGCGCCAGAGCGGGAGGGCGGTTCGAG.

A remark on this clone: The CDR3 extends 3 residues past the end of the read, so its final part is completed from the germline J gene. The rearrangement links TRBV20-1 to TRBJ2-3, with TRBD2 identical over 12 bases. V was clipped by 0 bases and J by 6 bases; unmatched bases: 7. The CDR3 length is 16 residues. Germline V lookup: CDR1 DFQATT, CDR2 SNEGSKA (reference sequence). CDR3 residues: CSARDRASGRGDTQYF. CDR3 DNA (partial): TGCAGTGCTAGAGATCGCGCTAGCGGGAGGGGGGATACG.